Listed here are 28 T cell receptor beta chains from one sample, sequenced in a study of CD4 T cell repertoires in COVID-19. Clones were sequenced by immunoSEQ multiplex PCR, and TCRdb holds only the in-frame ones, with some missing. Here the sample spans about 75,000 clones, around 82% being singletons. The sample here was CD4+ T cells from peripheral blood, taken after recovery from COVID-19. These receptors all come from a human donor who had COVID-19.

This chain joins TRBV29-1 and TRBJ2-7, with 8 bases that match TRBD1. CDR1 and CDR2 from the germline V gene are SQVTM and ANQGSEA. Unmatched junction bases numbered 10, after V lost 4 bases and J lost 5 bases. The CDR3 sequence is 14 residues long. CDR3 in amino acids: CSVAVYRGMDEQYF. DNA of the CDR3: TGCAGCGTTGCTGTATACAGGGGGATGGACGAGCAGTACTTC.

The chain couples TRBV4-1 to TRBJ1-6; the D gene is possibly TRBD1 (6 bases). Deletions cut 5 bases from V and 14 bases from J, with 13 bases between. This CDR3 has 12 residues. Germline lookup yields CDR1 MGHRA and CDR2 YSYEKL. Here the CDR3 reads CASSSRDNSLHF. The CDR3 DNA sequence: TGCGCCAGCAGCTCCAGGGACAACTCCCTCCACTTT.

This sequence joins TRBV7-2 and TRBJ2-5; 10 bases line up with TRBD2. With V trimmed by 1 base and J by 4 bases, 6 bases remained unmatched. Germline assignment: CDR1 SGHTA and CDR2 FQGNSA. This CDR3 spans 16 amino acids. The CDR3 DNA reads TGTGCCAGCAGCTTAGTTGGTCTAGCGGGAGCAGAGACCCAGTACTTC. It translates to CASSLVGLAGAETQYF.

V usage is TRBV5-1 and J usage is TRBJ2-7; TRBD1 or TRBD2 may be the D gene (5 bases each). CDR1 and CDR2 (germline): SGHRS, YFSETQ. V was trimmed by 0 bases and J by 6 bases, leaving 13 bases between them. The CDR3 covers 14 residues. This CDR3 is CASSLASVGTEQYF. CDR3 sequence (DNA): TGCGCCAGCAGCTTGGCCTCGGTGGGGACCGAGCAGTACTTC.

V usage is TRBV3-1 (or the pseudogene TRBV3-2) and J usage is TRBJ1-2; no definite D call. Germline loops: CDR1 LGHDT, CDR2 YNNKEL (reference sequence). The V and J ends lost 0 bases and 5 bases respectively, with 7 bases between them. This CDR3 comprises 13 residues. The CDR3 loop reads CASSQDLNYGYTF. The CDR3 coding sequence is TGTGCCAGCAGCCAAGACCTTAATTATGGCTACACCTTC.

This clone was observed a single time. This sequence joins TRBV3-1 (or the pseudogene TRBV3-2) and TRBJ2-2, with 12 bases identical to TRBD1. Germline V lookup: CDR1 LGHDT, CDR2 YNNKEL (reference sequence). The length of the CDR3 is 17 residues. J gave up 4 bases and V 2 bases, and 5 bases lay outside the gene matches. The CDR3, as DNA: TGTGCCAGCAGCCAACCGGGACAGGGGGCGTTCACCGGGGAGCTGTTTTTT. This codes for CASSQPGQGAFTGELFF.

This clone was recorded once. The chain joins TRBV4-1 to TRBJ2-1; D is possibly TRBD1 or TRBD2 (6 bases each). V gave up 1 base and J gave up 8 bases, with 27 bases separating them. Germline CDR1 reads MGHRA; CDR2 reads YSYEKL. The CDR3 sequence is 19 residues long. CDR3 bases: TGCGCCAGCAGCCAAGGGGGGCTAGCGCGAGTACAGGTTTACCATGAGCAGTTCTTC. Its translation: CASSQGGLARVQVYHEQFF.

CDR3 nucleotides: TGTGCCAGCAGCCGATCCCTAAGCTCGAACACCGGGGAGCTGTTTTTT. Amino acids: CASSRSLSSNTGELFF. The chain has TRBV2 and TRBJ2-2; D gene ambiguous. CDR3 length: 16 amino acids. Per the germline V gene, CDR1 is SNHLY and CDR2 is FYNNEI. V was shortened by 6 bases and J by 0 bases, with 14 bases between the two germline ends.

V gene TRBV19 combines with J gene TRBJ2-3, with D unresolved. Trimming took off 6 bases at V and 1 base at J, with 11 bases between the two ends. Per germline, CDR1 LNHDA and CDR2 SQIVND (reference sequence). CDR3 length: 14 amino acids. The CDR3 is CASRPSGGTDTQYF. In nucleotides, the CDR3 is TGTGCCAGTAGGCCCTCTGGGGGCACAGATACGCAGTATTTT.

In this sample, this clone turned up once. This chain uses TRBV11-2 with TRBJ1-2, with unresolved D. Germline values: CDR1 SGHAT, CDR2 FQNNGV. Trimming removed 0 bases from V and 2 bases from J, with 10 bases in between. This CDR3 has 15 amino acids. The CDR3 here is CASSLETGGNYGYTF. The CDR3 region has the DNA TGTGCCAGCAGCTTAGAGACCGGCGGAAACTATGGCTACACCTTC.

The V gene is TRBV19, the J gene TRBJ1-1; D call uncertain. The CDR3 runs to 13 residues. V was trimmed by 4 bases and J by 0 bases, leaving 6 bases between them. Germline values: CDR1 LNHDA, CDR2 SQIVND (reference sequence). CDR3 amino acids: CASSTSMNTEAFF. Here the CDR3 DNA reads TGTGCCAGTAGTACCTCCATGAACACTGAAGCTTTCTTT. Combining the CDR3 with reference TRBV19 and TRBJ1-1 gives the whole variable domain DGGITQSPKYLFRKEGQNVTLSCEQNLNHDAMYWYRQDPGQGLRLIYYSQIVNDFQKGDIAEGYSVSREKKESFPLTVTSAQKNPTAFYLCASSTSMNTEAFFGQGTRLTVV.

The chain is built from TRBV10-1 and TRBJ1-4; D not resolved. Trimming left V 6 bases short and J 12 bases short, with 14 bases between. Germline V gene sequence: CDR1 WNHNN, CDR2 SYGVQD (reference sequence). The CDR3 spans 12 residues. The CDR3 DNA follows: TGCGCCAGCAGCCCCGACGGGCGGCAACTGTTTTTT. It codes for CASSPDGRQLFF.

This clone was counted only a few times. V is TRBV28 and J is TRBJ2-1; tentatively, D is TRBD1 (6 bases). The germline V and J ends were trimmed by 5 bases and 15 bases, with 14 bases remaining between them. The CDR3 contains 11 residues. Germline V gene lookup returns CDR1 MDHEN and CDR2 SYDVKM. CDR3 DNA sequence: TGTGCCAGCAGTCTGAACAGGGTAGCGTTCTTC. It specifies CASSLNRVAFF.

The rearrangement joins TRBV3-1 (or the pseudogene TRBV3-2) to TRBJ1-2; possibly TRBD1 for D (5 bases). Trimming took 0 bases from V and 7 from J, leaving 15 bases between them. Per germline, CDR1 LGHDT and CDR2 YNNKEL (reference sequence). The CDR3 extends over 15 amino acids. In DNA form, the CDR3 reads TGTGCCAGCAGCCAAGATTGGGGCAGTACAAGTGGCTACACCTTC. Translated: CASSQDWGSTSGYTF.

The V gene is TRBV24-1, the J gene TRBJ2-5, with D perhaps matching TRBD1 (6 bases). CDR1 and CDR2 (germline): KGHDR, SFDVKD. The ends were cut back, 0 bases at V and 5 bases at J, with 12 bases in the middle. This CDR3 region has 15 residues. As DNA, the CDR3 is TGTGCCACCAGTGATTTGCTAACAGGGAGCGAGACCCAGTACTTC. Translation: CATSDLLTGSETQYF.

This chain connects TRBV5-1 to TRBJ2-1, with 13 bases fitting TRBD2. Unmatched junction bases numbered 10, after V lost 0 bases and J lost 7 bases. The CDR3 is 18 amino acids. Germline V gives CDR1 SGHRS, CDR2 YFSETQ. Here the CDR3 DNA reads TGCGCCAGCAGCTTGGCACTCACTAGCGGGGGGGACTTGAATGAGCAGTTCTTC. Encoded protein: CASSLALTSGGDLNEQFF.

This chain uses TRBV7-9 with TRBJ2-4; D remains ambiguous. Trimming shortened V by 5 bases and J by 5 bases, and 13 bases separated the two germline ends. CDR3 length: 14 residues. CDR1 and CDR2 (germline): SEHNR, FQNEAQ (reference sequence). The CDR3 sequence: CASSPRIGENIQYF. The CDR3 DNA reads TGTGCCAGCAGCCCGAGGATTGGGGAAAACATTCAGTACTTC.

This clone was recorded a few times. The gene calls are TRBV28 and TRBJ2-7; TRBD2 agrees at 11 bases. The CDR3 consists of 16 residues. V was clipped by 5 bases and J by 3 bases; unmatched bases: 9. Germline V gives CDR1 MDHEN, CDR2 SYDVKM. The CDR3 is CASSPTRTSGRYEQYF. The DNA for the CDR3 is TGTGCCAGCAGTCCCACCCGGACTAGCGGGCGCTACGAGCAGTACTTC.

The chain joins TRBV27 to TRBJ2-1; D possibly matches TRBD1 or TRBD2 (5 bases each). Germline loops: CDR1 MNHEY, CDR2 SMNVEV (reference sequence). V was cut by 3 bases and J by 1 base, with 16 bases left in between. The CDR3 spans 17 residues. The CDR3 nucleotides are TGTGCCAGCAGTTTTAATCAGGGAGTGGGATCCTACAATGAGCAGTTCTTC. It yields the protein CASSFNQGVGSYNEQFF.

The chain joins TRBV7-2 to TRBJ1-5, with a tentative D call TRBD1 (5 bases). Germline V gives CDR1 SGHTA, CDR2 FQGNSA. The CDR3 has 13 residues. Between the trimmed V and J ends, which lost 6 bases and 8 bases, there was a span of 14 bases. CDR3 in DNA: TGTGCCAGCAGGGCCGGGGCCCGAGAGCCCCAGCATTTT. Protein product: CASRAGAREPQHF.

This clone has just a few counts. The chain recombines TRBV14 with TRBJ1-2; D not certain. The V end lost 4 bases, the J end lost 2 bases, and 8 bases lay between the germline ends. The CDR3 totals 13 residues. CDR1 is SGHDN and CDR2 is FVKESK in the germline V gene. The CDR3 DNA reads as TGTGCCAGCAGCCCCGCGTTCAACTATGGCTACACCTTC. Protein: CASSPAFNYGYTF.

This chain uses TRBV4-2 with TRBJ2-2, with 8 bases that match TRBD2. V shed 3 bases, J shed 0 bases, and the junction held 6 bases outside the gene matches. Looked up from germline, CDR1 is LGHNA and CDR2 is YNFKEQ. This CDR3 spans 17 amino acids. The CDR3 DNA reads TGTGCCAGCAGCCAGGGTCTTAGCGGGACGAACACCGGGGAGCTGTTTTTT. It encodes CASSQGLSGTNTGELFF.

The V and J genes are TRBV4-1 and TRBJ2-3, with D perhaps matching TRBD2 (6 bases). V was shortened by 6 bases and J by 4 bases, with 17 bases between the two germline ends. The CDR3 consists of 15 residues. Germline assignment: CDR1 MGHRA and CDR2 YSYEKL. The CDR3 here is CASRQRVPAADTQYF. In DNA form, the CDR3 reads TGCGCCAGCAGGCAGCGGGTTCCGGCGGCAGATACGCAGTATTTT.

CDR3 in DNA: TGTGCCAGCAGCAAGGGGGGAAACACCATATATTTT. Amino acids: CASSKGGNTIYF. The V call is TRBV4-2, the J call TRBJ1-3, with a tentative D call TRBD1 (5 bases). The V end was cut by 5 bases, the J end by 4 bases, with 6 bases between. CDR1 is LGHNA, CDR2 YNFKEQ, per germline. The CDR3 covers 12 residues.

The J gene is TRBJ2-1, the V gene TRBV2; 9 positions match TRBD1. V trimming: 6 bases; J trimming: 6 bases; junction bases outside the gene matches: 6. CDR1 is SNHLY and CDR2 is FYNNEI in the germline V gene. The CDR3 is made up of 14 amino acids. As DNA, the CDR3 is TGTGCCAGCAGAGGGGACAGGGAGGTCAATGAGCAGTTCTTC. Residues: CASRGDREVNEQFF. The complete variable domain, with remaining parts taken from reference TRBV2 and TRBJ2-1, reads EPEVTQTPSHQVTQMGQEVILRCVPISNHLYFYWYRQILGQKVEFLVSFYNNEISEKSEIFDDQFSVERPDGSNFTLKIRSTKLEDSAMYFCASRGDREVNEQFFGPGTRLTVL.

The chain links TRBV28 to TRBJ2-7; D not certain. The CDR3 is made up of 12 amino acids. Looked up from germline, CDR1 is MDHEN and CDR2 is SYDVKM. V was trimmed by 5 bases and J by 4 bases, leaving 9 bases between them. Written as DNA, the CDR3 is TGTGCCAGCAGTAGCCGCCGTTACGAGCAGTACTTC. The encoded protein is CASSSRRYEQYF.

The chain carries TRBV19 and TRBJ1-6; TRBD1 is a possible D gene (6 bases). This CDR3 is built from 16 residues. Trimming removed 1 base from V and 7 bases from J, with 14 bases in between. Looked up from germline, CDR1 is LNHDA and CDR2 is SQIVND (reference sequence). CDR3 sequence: CASSIGGARLNSPLHF. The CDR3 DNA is TGTGCCAGTAGTATAGGGGGGGCTCGGCTGAATTCACCCCTCCACTTT.

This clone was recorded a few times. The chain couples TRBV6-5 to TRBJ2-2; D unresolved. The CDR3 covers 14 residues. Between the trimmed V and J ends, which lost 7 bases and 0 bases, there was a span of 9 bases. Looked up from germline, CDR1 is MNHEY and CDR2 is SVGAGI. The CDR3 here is CASTTLANTGELFF. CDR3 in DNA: TGTGCCAGCACCACCTTAGCGAACACCGGGGAGCTGTTTTTT.